Each of the 23 T cell receptor beta chains below was sequenced from the same sample in a study of post-analysis software for immune sequencing data. No antigens are known for them. General study findings and limits: Four to six TRBV segments appeared more often in patients than in controls, and TRBV5-6, TRBV5-1 and TRBV20-1 were among these.

Unique molecular identifiers had been added to the TCR beta cDNA libraries. TCRdb reprocessed the PCR reads via MiXCR and lists one record per CDR3 protein. The sample yields around 700,000 distinct CDR3 sequences, approximately 59% seen once. Sequencing was carried out using blood. The receptors were gathered from a girl aged 2 to 9 with multiple sclerosis.

The chain uses TRBV7-9 and TRBJ2-5, with D possibly TRBD1 on 6 matching bases. The J call may be faulty, since TRBJ2-7 better matches the DNA end. The CDR3 contains 13 residues. CDR1 is SEHNR, CDR2 FQNEAQ, per germline (reference sequence). The CDR3 nucleotides are TGTGCCAGCAGTTCACAGGGCCTAAACGAGCAGTACTTC. Protein: CASSSQGLNEQYF.

This chain links TRBV6-6 with TRBJ2-5; 8 positions match TRBD1. Germline CDR1 reads MNHNY; CDR2 reads SVGAGI (reference sequence). The CDR3 loop spans 15 amino acids. V shed 2 bases and J 5 bases; nucleotides not matched to a gene: 7. CDR3 amino acids: CASSYRSGGMETQYF. The CDR3, as DNA: TGTGCCAGCAGTTACCGCTCAGGGGGCATGGAGACCCAGTACTTC.

The chain combines TRBV10-3 with TRBJ1-1; D is perhaps TRBD1 (5 bases). V shed 5 bases and J shed 8 bases, with 18 bases lying between them. Germline CDR1 reads ENHRY; CDR2 reads SYGVKD. The CDR3 consists of 14 residues. The CDR3 loop reads CAISSRDLGAEAFF. The CDR3 nucleotides read TGTGCCATCAGTTCGAGGGACCTCGGGGCGGAAGCTTTCTTT.

This chain joins TRBV12-3 or TRBV12-4 and TRBJ2-7; D gene uncertain. The ends were cut back, 3 bases at V and 7 bases at J, with 13 bases in the middle. The CDR3 extends over 13 amino acids. CDR3 sequence: CASSFGAVREQYF. The CDR3 coding sequence is TGTGCCAGCAGTTTCGGTGCGGTCCGTGAGCAGTACTTC.

The chain has TRBV20-1 and TRBJ2-5; 9 positions agree with TRBD2. Trimming removed 5 bases from V and 2 bases from J; junction bases left unmatched: 9. Per the germline V gene, CDR1 is DFQATT and CDR2 is SNEGSKA (reference sequence). The length of the CDR3 is 15 residues. The CDR3 region is CSAAGGGASQETQYF. In nucleotides, the CDR3 is TGCAGTGCTGCGGGCGGGGGGGCCTCTCAAGAGACCCAGTACTTC.

This clonotype has more than one count but fewer than ten. The V call is TRBV19, the J call TRBJ1-5; TRBD1 matches at 7 bases. With 7 bases clipped from V and 0 bases from J, the junction kept 6 bases outside the gene matches. The CDR3 is made up of 15 amino acids. From germline, CDR1 is LNHDA and CDR2 SQIVND (reference sequence). The DNA of the CDR3 is TGTGCCAGTATAGCAGGGGGTAATAGCAATCAGCCCCAGCATTTT. It is translated as CASIAGGNSNQPQHF.

This clonotype was detected only a few times. V usage is TRBV5-1 and J usage is TRBJ2-7; TRBD2 is a possible D gene (6 bases). The CDR3 totals 14 residues. Germline V gene data show CDR1 as SGHRS and CDR2 as YFSETQ. Deletions cut 1 base from V and 2 bases from J, with 10 bases between. The CDR3 here is CASSLRGMTYEQYF. The CDR3 DNA is TGCGCCAGCAGCTTGCGGGGGATGACCTACGAGCAGTACTTC.

The chain links TRBV14 to TRBJ1-2; the D is unclear. CDR3 length equals 18 residues. In germline, CDR1 is SGHDN, CDR2 FVKESK. The V and J ends lost 0 bases and 0 bases respectively, with 17 bases between them. CDR3 sequence reads: CASSQEIDRGRANYGYTF. CDR3 nucleotides: TGTGCCAGCAGCCAAGAAATCGACCGGGGAAGAGCTAACTATGGCTACACCTTC.

The rearrangement links TRBV29-1 to TRBJ1-1; tentative D call: TRBD1 (5 bases). V lost 7 bases and J lost 0, with 9 bases in between. This CDR3 is built from 12 residues. Germline-derived CDR1 and CDR2 are SQVTM and ANQGSEA. The CDR3 spells CSAEGLNTEAFF. CDR3 nucleotide sequence: TGCAGCGCCGAGGGGCTGAACACTGAAGCTTTCTTT.

This clonotype has just one count. This chain connects TRBV12-3 or TRBV12-4 to TRBJ2-5, with 12 positions matching TRBD1. J gave up 4 bases and V 6 bases, and 9 bases lay outside the gene matches. The CDR3 length is 16 residues. CDR3 region: CASSSPGTGGAETQYF. The CDR3 bases are TGTGCCAGCAGCTCCCCCGGGACAGGGGGCGCAGAGACCCAGTACTTC.

The chain couples TRBV10-3 to TRBJ2-5; a weak D match, TRBD2 (7 bases). This CDR3 is 14 amino acids long. CDR1 ENHRY and CDR2 SYGVKD come from the germline V gene. Trimming stripped 8 bases from V and 4 bases from J, with 17 bases between. For the CDR3, the DNA is TGTGCCATCGCCGTTCAAGGGGGGGGAGAGACCCAGTACTTC. Amino acid sequence: CAIAVQGGGETQYF.

This clonotype was seen only a few times. V gene TRBV6-5 combines with J gene TRBJ1-1, with D perhaps TRBD1 (6 bases). The CDR3 loop spans 13 amino acids. The germline V gene encodes CDR1 MNHEY and CDR2 SVGAGI. V was trimmed by 2 bases and J by 9 bases, leaving 13 bases between them. The CDR3 reads CASSYDSRGKAFF. The CDR3 DNA follows: TGTGCCAGCAGTTACGACAGTAGGGGGAAAGCTTTCTTT.

The chain is built from TRBV20-1 and TRBJ1-2, with 10 positions matching TRBD1. V was clipped by 6 bases and J by 3 bases; unmatched bases: 7. CDR1 and CDR2 from the germline V gene are DFQATT and SNEGSKA (reference sequence). This CDR3 has 14 amino acids. CDR3 DNA: TGCAGTGCGACTCGGGACAGGGGAGACTATGGCTACACCTTC. Its translation: CSATRDRGDYGYTF.

The V call is TRBV29-1, the J call TRBJ1-2, with no clear D. This CDR3 spans 12 amino acids. The germline V and J ends were trimmed by 4 bases and 2 bases, with 8 bases remaining between them. Germline V CDR1 and CDR2: SQVTM, ANQGSEA. CDR3 in amino acids: CSVGRENYGYTF. In nucleotides, the CDR3 is TGCAGCGTTGGTAGGGAGAACTATGGCTACACCTTC.

The rearrangement links TRBV12-3 or TRBV12-4 to TRBJ2-5, with TRBD1 matching over 8 bases. The CDR3 runs to 15 residues. V shed 6 bases and J 1 base; nucleotides not matched to a gene: 7. CDR3 DNA sequence: TGTGCCAGCAGCCAACAGGGGGTGGCCCAAGAGACCCAGTACTTC. Amino acid sequence: CASSQQGVAQETQYF.

This chain connects TRBV6-5 to TRBJ1-2; D uncertain. This CDR3 has 16 residues. The germline CDR1 and CDR2 sequences are MNHEY and SVGAGI. V was trimmed by 0 bases and J by 4 bases, leaving 15 bases between them. The CDR3 is CASSYSTRESPYGYTF. The CDR3 coding sequence is TGTGCCAGCAGTTACTCGACCCGGGAATCACCCTATGGCTACACCTTC.

Only a few counts were recorded for this clonotype. This rearrangement joins TRBV29-1 to TRBJ2-6; no definite D call. This CDR3 has 15 amino acids. V was pared by 5 bases and J by 0 bases, with 11 bases between. Germline CDR1 SQVTM, CDR2 ANQGSEA. Here the CDR3 reads CSVRQARSGANVLTF. The CDR3 coding sequence is TGCAGCGTTCGTCAGGCCCGCTCTGGGGCCAACGTCCTGACTTTC.

This clonotype was picked up a small number of times. This chain links TRBV24-1 with TRBJ2-2; TRBD1 aligns across 7 bases. V was pared by 4 bases and J by 4 bases, with 5 bases of the junction left unmatched. The CDR3 consists of 15 residues. Per germline, CDR1 KGHDR and CDR2 SFDVKD. CDR3 amino acids: CATSEPTGRTGELFF. The CDR3 bases are TGTGCCACCAGTGAGCCGACAGGGCGCACCGGGGAGCTGTTTTTT.

This chain uses TRBV29-1 with TRBJ2-3, with D possibly TRBD1 on 6 matching bases. This CDR3 is 13 amino acids long. Trimming left V 6 bases short and J 2 bases short, with 12 bases between. CDR1 is SQVTM and CDR2 is ANQGSEA in the germline V gene. CDR3 residues: CSVGQITTDTQYF. In nucleotides, the CDR3 is TGCAGCGTCGGACAGATTACCACAGATACGCAGTATTTT.

The chain is built from TRBV25-1 and TRBJ2-1, with 7 bases lining up with TRBD1. This CDR3 has 16 amino acids. Germline lookup yields CDR1 MGHDK and CDR2 SYGVNS. Germline trimming cut 5 bases from V and 2 bases from J; bases unmatched to any gene: 9. This chain's CDR3 is CASSITGAIAYNEQFF. CDR3 nucleotide sequence: TGTGCCAGCAGTATAACAGGGGCGATCGCCTACAATGAGCAGTTCTTC.

Here the CDR3 reads CASSLGLAGALEETQYF. DNA for the CDR3: TGCGCCAGCAGCTTAGGACTAGCGGGGGCTCTGGAAGAGACCCAGTACTTC. The chain uses TRBV5-1 and TRBJ2-5, with 13 nucleotides matching TRBD2. Per germline, CDR1 SGHRS and CDR2 YFSETQ. V dropped 2 bases and J dropped 3; count of bases not matched to a gene: 7. The CDR3 is 17 residues long. Drawing the rest from reference TRBV5-1 and TRBJ2-5, the complete variable domain is KAGVTQTPRYLIKTRGQQVTLSCSPISGHRSVSWYQQTPGQGLQFLFEYFSETQRNKGNFPGRFSGRQFSNSRSEMNVSTLELGDSALYLCASSLGLAGALEETQYFGPGTRLLVL.

This clonotype was detected only once. An end of the junction does not agree with germline; a read error may underlie this. This chain joins TRBV6-1 and TRBJ2-6, with D tentatively TRBD2 (7 bases). Germline V gene sequence: CDR1 MNHNS, CDR2 SASEGT. The CDR3 extends over 16 amino acids. CDR3: CASIRGAFSGANALTF. The CDR3 DNA follows: TGTGCCAGCATCCGGGGGGCCTTCTCTGGGGCCAACGCCCTGACTTTC.

This chain joins TRBV2 and TRBJ2-7; 9 bases align to TRBD2. The tail of the sequence fits TRBJ2-5 better, so the J call may be wrong. The CDR3 contains 15 residues. Germline V gene sequence: CDR1 SNHLY, CDR2 FYNNEI. CDR3 nucleotide sequence: TGTGCCAGCATCCATGGTAGCGGGAGCGGTAAGACCCAGTACTTC. Translation: CASIHGSGSGKTQYF.